This T cell receptor beta chain appears in the sequencing data of a study of T cells in Graves' hyperthyroidism and ophthalmopathy. Those patients with uncontrolled infection, other autoimmune disease, pregnancy or lactation were excluded. Preceding any ophthalmopathy symptoms, the blood sample dates from first hyperthyroidism diagnosis. From less than 13 ml of fresh peripheral blood, PBMCs were isolated. Using RNA transcripts as the source, TCR beta CDR3 regions were amplified. Using the HTBI primer set, a first-round RT-PCR was run on the TCR CDR3. TCRdb called the multiplex PCR reads again in MiXCR, with one record for every CDR3 protein. In the table there are about 290,000 distinct CDR3 sequences, more than 10% of which are singletons. The CDR3 is 12 residues long. V was pared by 0 bases and J by 6 bases, with 6 bases between. Germline V lookup: CDR1 LNHDA, CDR2 SQIVND (reference sequence).

The receptor comes from a woman aged 30 to 39 with Graves' hyperthyroidism that later progressed to Graves' ophthalmopathy. The sample taken for sequencing was blood. The chain uses TRBV19 and TRBJ2-7, with D possibly being TRBD1 or TRBD2 (5 bases each). The CDR3 DNA is TGTGCCAGTAGTATAGATGGGGGCGAGCAGTACTTC. Amino acid sequence: CASSIDGGEQYF.